The present T cell receptor beta chain was sequenced within a study of CD8+ T cells in alopecia areata. The wider study: Treated patients swallowed 5 to 10 mg of oral tofacitinib twice daily. The drug, tofacitinib, lasted 6 to 18 months, followed by 6 months off drug.

A word on this clone: Its antigen is not known.

V lost 4 bases to trimming and J lost 5 bases, with 14 bases between them. The length of the CDR3 is 13 residues. Looked up from germline, CDR1 is GTSNPN and CDR2 is SVGIG (reference sequence). Individuals with alopecia areata gave both lesional scalp punch biopsies and peripheral blood for collection. Study observations and caveats: Scalp samples also yield sequences from resident alphabeta T cells of normal skin.

Extraction of RNA preceded its reverse transcription into cDNA, which served as the sequencing template. Assay used: immunoSEQ multiplex PCR; TCRdb lists only in-frame clones, some missing. The table includes around 200,000 clones, roughly 63% detected once. The sequence was obtained from a human donor with alopecia areata. Specimen: CD4+ T cells sorted from blood, collected at week 0. The chain employs TRBV30 and TRBJ2-5; D tentatively fits TRBD1 or TRBD2 (5 bases each). CDR3 sequence (DNA): TGTGCCTGGAAGGGTGGGGGATTGGAGACCCAGTACTTC. Amino acids: CAWKGGGLETQYF.